Below are 30 T cell receptor beta chains sequenced from a single sample in a study of shared clonotypes between healthy human individuals. The protocol was immunoSEQ multiplex PCR, while the TCRdb copy is restricted to in-frame clones and leaves out a portion. The sample consists of more than 2,000,000 clones, approximately 93% of them appearing once. The sequenced material came from naive CD4+ T cells from PBMCs. Subset meaning: CD45RA+ positively selected. The receptors here all came from a man aged 18 to 35 in good health. Some clones in this sample may be carry-over from other donors' samples.

The count of this clone is one. This chain uses TRBV30 with TRBJ1-2, with D possibly TRBD1 on 5 matching bases. V was shortened by 0 bases and J by 4 bases, with 12 bases between the two germline ends. CDR1 is GTSNPN and CDR2 is SVGIG in the germline V gene (reference sequence). This CDR3 has 14 residues. The CDR3 is CAWSVLGEGYGYTF. The CDR3 region has the DNA TGTGCCTGGAGTGTATTAGGGGAGGGCTATGGCTACACCTTC.

The chain has TRBV7-2 and TRBJ2-1; 12 bases fit TRBD2. With V trimmed by 5 bases and J by 5 bases, 4 bases remained unmatched. Germline CDR1 SGHTA, CDR2 FQGNSA. The CDR3 consists of 15 residues. CDR3 region: CASSRLAGEDNEQFF. In DNA form, the CDR3 reads TGTGCCAGCAGCAGACTAGCGGGAGAGGACAATGAGCAGTTCTTC.

CDR3: CASSLGYRSVFTGELFF. CDR3 nucleotide sequence: TGTGCCAGCAGCTTAGGCTACCGGTCCGTCTTTACCGGGGAGCTGTTTTTT. The genes are TRBV11-2 and TRBJ2-2, with D unresolved. Trimming pared 1 base from V and 5 bases from J, leaving 17 bases between. The CDR3 length is 17 residues. The germline V gene encodes CDR1 SGHAT and CDR2 FQNNGV.

J is TRBJ2-1 and V is TRBV4-2; D is perhaps TRBD1 (5 bases). The V end lost 1 base, the J end lost 0 bases, and 10 bases lay between the germline ends. Germline CDR1 and CDR2: LGHNA and YNFKEQ. CDR3 length: 16 amino acids. The CDR3 protein is CASSQARAGSYNEQFF. The CDR3 DNA follows: TGTGCCAGCAGCCAAGCCAGGGCCGGCTCCTACAATGAGCAGTTCTTC.

The CDR3 sequence is CASSLVRGADTQYF. DNA of the CDR3: TGTGCCAGCAGCTTGGTTAGGGGCGCAGATACGCAGTATTTT. This chain joins TRBV7-8 and TRBJ2-3; maybe TRBD1 (5 bases). CDR1 SGHVS and CDR2 FQNEAQ come from the germline V gene. V shed 3 bases and J shed 4 bases, with 11 bases lying between them. This CDR3 is built from 14 residues.

This sequence joins TRBV6-5 and TRBJ2-7; no clear D gene. This CDR3 has 13 amino acids. Trimming took 4 bases from V and 2 from J, leaving 9 bases between them. CDR1 and CDR2 from the germline V gene are MNHEY and SVGAGI. The chain's CDR3 is CASSSVWAYEQYF. CDR3 DNA: TGTGCCAGCAGTTCAGTTTGGGCCTACGAGCAGTACTTC.

This clone was picked up one time. The chain combines TRBV5-4 with TRBJ1-4; perhaps TRBD1 as D (5 bases). The CDR3 covers 12 residues. V dropped 4 bases and J dropped 4 bases, with 5 bases sitting between them. Per germline, CDR1 SGHNT and CDR2 YYREEE (reference sequence). This CDR3 reads CASSGGNEKLFF. The CDR3 nucleotides read TGTGCCAGCAGCGGGGGTAATGAAAAACTGTTTTTT.

The CDR3: CASSFSGSKGETQYF. For the CDR3, the DNA is TGCGCCAGCAGCTTTTCCGGGTCCAAGGGGGAGACCCAGTACTTC. V usage is TRBV5-1 and J usage is TRBJ2-5, with D tentatively TRBD1 (5 bases). CDR3 length equals 15 residues. The V gene lost 2 bases and the J gene lost 5 bases, with 16 bases spanning the gap. Germline loops: CDR1 SGHRS, CDR2 YFSETQ.

V usage is TRBV19 and J usage is TRBJ2-1; D ambiguous. The germline gives CDR1 LNHDA, CDR2 SQIVND (reference sequence). The CDR3 totals 17 residues. V lost 6 bases to trimming and J lost 3 bases, with 21 bases between them. The CDR3 region is CASSQNGGSGGYNEQFF. Written as DNA, the CDR3 is TGTGCCAGTAGCCAGAACGGTGGATCCGGCGGCTACAATGAGCAGTTCTTC.

The chain is built from TRBV29-1 and TRBJ2-3; D perhaps matches TRBD2 (5 bases). With 6 bases removed from V and 0 bases from J, the gap between germline ends came to 16 bases. Germline V gene lookup returns CDR1 SQVTM and CDR2 ANQGSEA. The CDR3 consists of 15 residues. This CDR3 is CSVGPRVGSTDTQYF. DNA of the CDR3: TGCAGCGTGGGCCCGCGGGTTGGAAGCACAGATACGCAGTATTTT.

The chain employs TRBV28 and TRBJ1-5; possibly TRBD1 for D (6 bases). Germline assignment: CDR1 MDHEN and CDR2 SYDVKM. This CDR3 spans 13 amino acids. V lost 11 bases, J lost 4 bases, and 15 bases lay in between. The CDR3 coding sequence is TGTGCCCACAGCAGGGGCAGAAATCAGCCCCAGCATTTT. Encoded protein: CAHSRGRNQPQHF. Filled out from reference TRBV28 and TRBJ1-5, the complete variable domain reads DVKVTQSSRYLVKRTGEKVFLECVQDMDHENMFWYRQDPGLGLRLIYFSYDVKMKEKGDIPEGYSVSREKKERFSLILESASTNQTSMYLCAHSRGRNQPQHFGDGTRLSIL.

V and J are TRBV6-5 and TRBJ2-4, with no clear D. Trimming stripped 3 bases from V and 0 bases from J, with 12 bases between. Germline V gene sequence: CDR1 MNHEY, CDR2 SVGAGI. This CDR3 region has 16 residues. The CDR3 DNA reads as TGTGCCAGCAGTTATCCCCAGCACTTAGCCAAAAACATTCAGTACTTC. It encodes CASSYPQHLAKNIQYF.

The J gene is TRBJ2-2, the V gene TRBV4-1; D unclear. CDR1 and CDR2 from the germline V gene are MGHRA and YSYEKL. The CDR3 is 15 residues long. Trimming cost V 0 bases and J 3 bases, with 8 bases left between them. The CDR3 spells CASSQDSVYTGELFF. The CDR3 DNA sequence: TGCGCCAGCAGCCAAGATAGTGTGTACACCGGGGAGCTGTTTTTT.

This clone has a single count. The chain uses TRBV5-1 and TRBJ2-3; TRBD2 is a possible D gene (5 bases). V was clipped by 4 bases and J by 4 bases, with 16 bases between them. The CDR3 runs 15 residues. CDR1 and CDR2 (germline): SGHRS, YFSETQ. CDR3 sequence (DNA): TGCGCCAGCAGCCAGCAAGGACTCGTGGCAGATACGCAGTATTTT. Translated, it gives CASSQQGLVADTQYF.

The genes are TRBV29-1 and TRBJ2-3; 8 nucleotides align to TRBD1. This CDR3 is 13 amino acids long. With V trimmed by 7 bases and J by 8 bases, 11 bases remained unmatched. CDR1 and CDR2 from the germline V gene are SQVTM and ANQGSEA. CDR3 DNA sequence: TGCAGCGGGCAACAGGGGGATGGACGTACGCAGTATTTT. It yields the protein CSGQQGDGRTQYF.

The chain is built from TRBV7-7 and TRBJ2-7, with D possibly being TRBD1 or TRBD2 (5 bases each). CDR1 SSHAT and CDR2 FNYEAQ come from the germline V gene (reference sequence). The CDR3 is 14 residues long. V shed 5 bases and J shed 0 bases, with 11 bases lying between them. The CDR3 coding sequence is TGTGCCAGCAGCCCCGGGACGAGCTCCTACGAGCAGTACTTC. Translated, it gives CASSPGTSSYEQYF.

CDR3 nucleotides: TGTGCCAGCAGTGAAGGGGCCGCGTACGGGGAGCTGTTTTTT. Protein product: CASSEGAAYGELFF. The V gene is TRBV6-1, the J gene TRBJ2-2; D unclear. The CDR3 consists of 14 residues. Germline CDR1 reads MNHNS; CDR2 reads SASEGT. V lost 1 base to trimming and J lost 7 bases, with 10 bases between them.

The V gene is TRBV7-2, the J gene TRBJ2-1, with D hard to call. The germline gives CDR1 SGHTA, CDR2 FQGNSA. V lost 2 bases and J 0 bases, leaving 8 bases between the germline ends. The CDR3 has 15 residues. The CDR3 DNA reads as TGTGCCAGCAGCTTAAGAGAGAGCTCCTACAATGAGCAGTTCTTC. Its protein product is CASSLRESSYNEQFF.

This clone was seen a single time. The V and J genes are TRBV7-9 and TRBJ1-2, with D possibly matching TRBD1 (6 bases). V shed 1 base and J shed 3 bases, with 12 bases lying between them. The germline V gene has CDR1 SEHNR and CDR2 FQNEAQ (reference sequence). The CDR3 length is 15 residues. CDR3 nucleotide sequence: TGTGCCAGCAGCTTAGGATCGGGGGCAGACTATGGCTACACCTTC. Its translation is CASSLGSGADYGYTF.

This rearrangement joins TRBV5-4 to TRBJ2-4; TRBD2 matches at 10 bases. J lost 9 bases, V lost 1 base, and 13 bases had no gene match. Germline CDR1 and CDR2: SGHNT and YYREEE (reference sequence). The CDR3 consists of 17 residues. The CDR3 reads CASSLTAGGPYGSIQYF. The CDR3 coding sequence is TGTGCCAGCAGCTTGACAGCGGGAGGGCCGTATGGAAGCATTCAGTACTTC. Full variable domain (missing parts from reference TRBV5-4 and TRBJ2-4): ETGVTQSPTHLIKTRGQQVTLRCSSQSGHNTVSWYQQALGQGPQFIFQYYREEENGRGNFPPRFSGLQFPNYSSELNVNALELDDSALYLCASSLTAGGPYGSIQYFGAGTRLSVL.

The V gene is TRBV29-1, the J gene TRBJ1-2, with D possibly matching TRBD1 (6 bases). Germline V gene sequence: CDR1 SQVTM, CDR2 ANQGSEA. This CDR3 has 12 amino acids. V lost 7 bases to trimming and J lost 8 bases, with 17 bases between them. This CDR3 reads CSALGGYEGYTF. The CDR3 coding sequence is TGCAGCGCCCTTGGGGGCTACGAGGGCTACACCTTC.

With respect to this clone: Other DNA sequences of this sample code for an identical CDR3. This chain joins TRBV5-1 and TRBJ1-2; no clear D. Germline CDR1 reads SGHRS; CDR2 reads YFSETQ. V lost 3 bases and J lost 2, with 8 bases in between. This CDR3 is built from 13 residues. The CDR3 coding sequence is TGCGCCAGCAGCTCAGGTGGGAACTATGGCTACACCTTC. Translation gives CASSSGGNYGYTF.

This rearrangement joins TRBV9 to TRBJ2-4; 8 bases map to TRBD1. V gave up 2 bases and J gave up 6 bases; unmatched junction bases: 7. CDR1 SGDLS and CDR2 YYNGEE come from the germline V gene. CDR3 length: 15 residues. CDR3 coding DNA: TGTGCCAGCAGCGTGGCACAGGGGGTTGGAAACATTCAGTACTTC. It is translated as CASSVAQGVGNIQYF.

The rearrangement uses TRBV10-3 and TRBJ2-7; D might be TRBD1 or TRBD2, each matching 6 bases. CDR1 is ENHRY and CDR2 is SYGVKD in the germline V gene. The ends were cut back, 10 bases at V and 0 bases at J, with 16 bases in the middle. This CDR3 spans 14 amino acids. Here the CDR3 DNA reads TGTGCCACCCTAAGAGGGGGGAGCTCCTACGAGCAGTACTTC. It is translated as CATLRGGSSYEQYF.

CDR3 in DNA: TGTGCCAGCAGCCCAACGGGTCTCCCCTCCTACGAGCAGTACTTC. Residues: CASSPTGLPSYEQYF. This sequence joins TRBV2 and TRBJ2-7; D not resolved. V dropped 6 bases and J dropped 0 bases, with 15 bases sitting between them. The CDR3 has 15 residues. Germline assignment: CDR1 SNHLY and CDR2 FYNNEI.

V and J are TRBV5-1 and TRBJ1-4; D is perhaps TRBD1 (6 bases). Trimming removed 0 bases from V and 6 bases from J, with 24 bases in between. Germline CDR1 SGHRS, CDR2 YFSETQ. The CDR3 has 19 residues. The chain's CDR3 is CASSLVRGVRAAGDEKLFF. The DNA of the CDR3 is TGCGCCAGCAGCTTGGTCCGGGGTGTCCGTGCGGCAGGGGATGAAAAACTGTTTTTT.

The rearrangement joins TRBV7-3 to TRBJ2-5, with 10 bases aligning to TRBD2. Per germline, CDR1 SGHTA and CDR2 FQGTGA. This CDR3 comprises 15 residues. With 5 bases clipped from V and 4 bases from J, the junction kept 7 bases outside the gene matches. DNA of the CDR3: TGTGCCAGCAGCCTTATAGCGGGAGGTACAGAGACCCAGTACTTC. Translating it yields CASSLIAGGTETQYF. The full variable domain, in which reference TRBV7-3 and TRBJ2-5 provide the parts outside the CDR3, is GAGVSQTPSNKVTEKGKYVELRCDPISGHTALYWYRQSLGQGPEFLIYFQGTGAADDSGLPNDRFFAVRPEGSVSTLKIQRTERGDSAVYLCASSLIAGGTETQYFGPGTRLLVL.

About this clone: This sample includes further DNA sequences coding for the same CDR3. The chain joins TRBV5-1 to TRBJ1-2; the D gene is possibly TRBD1 (5 bases). Trimming removed 2 bases at V and 4 bases at J, with 12 bases between. This CDR3 has 14 residues. Germline CDR1 SGHRS, CDR2 YFSETQ. The CDR3 is CASSFRQGSYGYTF. Here the CDR3 DNA reads TGCGCCAGCAGCTTCCGCCAGGGAAGCTATGGCTACACCTTC. The variable domain in full, completed from reference TRBV5-1 and TRBJ1-2, reads KAGVTQTPRYLIKTRGQQVTLSCSPISGHRSVSWYQQTPGQGLQFLFEYFSETQRNKGNFPGRFSGRQFSNSRSEMNVSTLELGDSALYLCASSFRQGSYGYTFGSGTRLTVV.

The rearrangement joins TRBV7-6 to TRBJ2-2, with 8 positions matching TRBD2. The length of the CDR3 is 15 residues. Germline CDR1 is SGHVS and CDR2 is FNYEAQ. Trimming cost V 5 bases and J 7 bases; bases outside gene matches: 9. The CDR3 loop is CASSIGTSIRGELFF. For the CDR3, the DNA is TGTGCCAGCAGCATCGGGACTAGTATTCGCGGGGAGCTGTTTTTT.

The V call is TRBV5-1, the J call TRBJ1-2; D gene ambiguous. With 2 bases removed from V and 0 bases from J, the gap between germline ends came to 8 bases. The CDR3 contains 14 residues. Per germline, CDR1 SGHRS and CDR2 YFSETQ. The CDR3 is CASSFSGTNYGYTF. The CDR3 bases are TGCGCCAGCAGCTTCTCAGGAACTAACTATGGCTACACCTTC.